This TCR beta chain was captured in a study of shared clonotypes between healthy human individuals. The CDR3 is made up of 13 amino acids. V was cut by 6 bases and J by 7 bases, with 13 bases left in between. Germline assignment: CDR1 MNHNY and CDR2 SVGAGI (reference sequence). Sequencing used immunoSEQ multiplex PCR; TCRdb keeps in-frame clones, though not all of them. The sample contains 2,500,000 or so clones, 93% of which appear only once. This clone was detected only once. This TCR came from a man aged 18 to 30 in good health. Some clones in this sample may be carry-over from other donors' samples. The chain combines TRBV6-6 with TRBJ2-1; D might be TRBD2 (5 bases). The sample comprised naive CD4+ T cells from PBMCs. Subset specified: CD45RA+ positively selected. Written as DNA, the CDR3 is TGTGCCAGCAGCTCAGCGGTTTCTAATGAGCAGTTCTTC. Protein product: CASSSAVSNEQFF.